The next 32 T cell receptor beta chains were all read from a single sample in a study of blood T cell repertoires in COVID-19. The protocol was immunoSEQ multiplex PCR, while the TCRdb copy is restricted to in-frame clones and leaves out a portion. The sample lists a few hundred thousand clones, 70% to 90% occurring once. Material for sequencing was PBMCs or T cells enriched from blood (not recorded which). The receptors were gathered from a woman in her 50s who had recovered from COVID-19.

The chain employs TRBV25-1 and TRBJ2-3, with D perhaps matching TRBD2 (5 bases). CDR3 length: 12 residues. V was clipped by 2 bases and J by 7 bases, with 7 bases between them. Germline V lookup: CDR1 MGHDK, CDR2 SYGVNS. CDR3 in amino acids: CASSEVANTQYF. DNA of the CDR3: TGTGCCAGCAGTGAAGTAGCGAATACGCAGTATTTT.

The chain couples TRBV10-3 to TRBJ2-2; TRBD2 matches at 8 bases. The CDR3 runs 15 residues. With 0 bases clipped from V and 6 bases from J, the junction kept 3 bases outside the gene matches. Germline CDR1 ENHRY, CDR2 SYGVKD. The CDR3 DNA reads TGTGCCATCAGTGAGTCCCGGGAGGGGTCCGGGGAGCTGTTTTTT. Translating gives CAISESREGSGELFF.

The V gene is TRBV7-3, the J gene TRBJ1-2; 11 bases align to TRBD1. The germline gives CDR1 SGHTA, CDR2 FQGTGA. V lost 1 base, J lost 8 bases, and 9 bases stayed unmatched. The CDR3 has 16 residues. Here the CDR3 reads CASSLNTGQGAQGYTF. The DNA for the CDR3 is TGTGCCAGCAGCTTAAATACAGGACAGGGGGCGCAAGGCTACACCTTC.

The CDR3 bases are TGTGCCAGCAGTTCCAAACTTCCGGGACTAACCTACGAGCAGTACTTC. The encoded protein is CASSSKLPGLTYEQYF. V and J are TRBV27 and TRBJ2-7; 7 bases align to TRBD2. Germline CDR1 MNHEY, CDR2 SMNVEV (reference sequence). The CDR3 contains 16 residues. The trim removed 4 bases at V and 2 bases at J, leaving 11 bases unmatched.

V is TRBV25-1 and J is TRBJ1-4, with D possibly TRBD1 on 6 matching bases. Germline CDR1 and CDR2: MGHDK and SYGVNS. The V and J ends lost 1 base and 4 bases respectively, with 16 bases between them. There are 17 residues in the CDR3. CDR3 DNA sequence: TGTGCCAGCAGTGAATGGGTGACAGGCCTTTTTAATGAAAAACTGTTTTTT. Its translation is CASSEWVTGLFNEKLFF.

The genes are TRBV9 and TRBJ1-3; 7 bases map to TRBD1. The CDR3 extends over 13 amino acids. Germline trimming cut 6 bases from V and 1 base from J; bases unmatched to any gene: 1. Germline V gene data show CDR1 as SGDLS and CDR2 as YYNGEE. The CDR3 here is CASNRGSGNTIYF. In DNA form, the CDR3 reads TGTGCCAGCAACAGGGGATCTGGAAACACCATATATTTT.

The CDR3 region is CASSTPRVDSYNEQFF. The CDR3 DNA reads TGTGCCAGCAGTACACCCAGGGTAGACTCCTACAATGAGCAGTTCTTC. The V and J genes are TRBV28 and TRBJ2-1; possibly TRBD1 for D (5 bases). V lost 5 bases and J lost 0, with 14 bases in between. The CDR3 runs 16 residues. Germline V lookup: CDR1 MDHEN, CDR2 SYDVKM.

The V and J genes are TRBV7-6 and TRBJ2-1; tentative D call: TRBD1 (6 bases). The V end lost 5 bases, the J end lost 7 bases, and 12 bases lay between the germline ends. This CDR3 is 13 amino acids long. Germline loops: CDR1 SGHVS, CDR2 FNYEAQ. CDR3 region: CASSPRTVNEQFF. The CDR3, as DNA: TGTGCCAGCAGCCCTCGGACAGTTAATGAGCAGTTCTTC. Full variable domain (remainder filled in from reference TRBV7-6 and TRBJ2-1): GAGVSQSPRYKVTKRGQDVALRCDPISGHVSLYWYRQALGQGPEFLTYFNYEAQQDKSGLPNDRFSAERPEGSISTLTIQRTEQRDSAMYRCASSPRTVNEQFFGPGTRLTVL.

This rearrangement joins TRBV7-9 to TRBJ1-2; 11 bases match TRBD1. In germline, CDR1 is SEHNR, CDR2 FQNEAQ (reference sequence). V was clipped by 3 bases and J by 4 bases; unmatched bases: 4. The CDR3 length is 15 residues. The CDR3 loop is CASSFGDRGFYGYTF. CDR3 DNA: TGTGCCAGCAGCTTTGGGGACAGGGGGTTCTATGGCTACACCTTC.

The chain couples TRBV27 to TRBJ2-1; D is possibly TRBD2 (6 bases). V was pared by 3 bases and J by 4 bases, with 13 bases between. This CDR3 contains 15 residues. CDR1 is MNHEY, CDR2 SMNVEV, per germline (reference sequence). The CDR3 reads CASSLAGRSYNEQFF. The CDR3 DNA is TGTGCCAGCAGTTTGGCGGGACGGAGTTACAATGAGCAGTTCTTC.

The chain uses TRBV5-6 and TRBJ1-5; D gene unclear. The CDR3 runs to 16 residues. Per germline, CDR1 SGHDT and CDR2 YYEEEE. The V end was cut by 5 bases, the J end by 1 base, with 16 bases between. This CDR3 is CASSRRTPWSNQPQHF. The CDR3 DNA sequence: TGTGCCAGCAGTAGAAGGACTCCATGGAGCAATCAGCCCCAGCATTTT.

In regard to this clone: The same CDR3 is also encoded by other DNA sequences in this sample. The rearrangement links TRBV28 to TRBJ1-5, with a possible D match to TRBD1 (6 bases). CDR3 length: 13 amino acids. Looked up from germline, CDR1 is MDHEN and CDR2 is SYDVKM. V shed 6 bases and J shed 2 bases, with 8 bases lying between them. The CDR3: CASRTGGNQPQHF. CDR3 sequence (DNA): TGTGCCAGCAGGACAGGTGGCAATCAGCCCCAGCATTTT. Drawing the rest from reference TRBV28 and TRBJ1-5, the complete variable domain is DVKVTQSSRYLVKRTGEKVFLECVQDMDHENMFWYRQDPGLGLRLIYFSYDVKMKEKGDIPEGYSVSREKKERFSLILESASTNQTSMYLCASRTGGNQPQHFGDGTRLSIL.

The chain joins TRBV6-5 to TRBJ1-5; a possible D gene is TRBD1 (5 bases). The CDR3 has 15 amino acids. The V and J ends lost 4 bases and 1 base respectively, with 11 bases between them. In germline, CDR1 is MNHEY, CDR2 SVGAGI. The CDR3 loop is CASSSQGTSNQPQHF. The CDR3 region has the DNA TGTGCCAGCAGTTCCCAGGGTACAAGCAATCAGCCCCAGCATTTT.

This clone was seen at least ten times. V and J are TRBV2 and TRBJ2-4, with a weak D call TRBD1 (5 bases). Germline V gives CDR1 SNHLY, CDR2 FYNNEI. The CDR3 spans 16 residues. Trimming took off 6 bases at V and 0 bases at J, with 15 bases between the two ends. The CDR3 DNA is TGTGCCAGCAGCCTGGGGCAGATACTAGCCAAAAACATTCAGTACTTC. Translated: CASSLGQILAKNIQYF.

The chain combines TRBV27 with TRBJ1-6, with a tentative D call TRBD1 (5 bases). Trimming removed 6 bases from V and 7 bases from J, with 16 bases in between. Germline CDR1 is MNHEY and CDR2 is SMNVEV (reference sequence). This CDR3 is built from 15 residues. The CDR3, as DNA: TGTGCCAGCAGACAAACTCAGGGCTGGAATTCACCCCTCCACTTT. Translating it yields CASRQTQGWNSPLHF.

The DNA for the CDR3 is TGTGCCAGTAGTGATTGGGACACCGGACCGGCTGGCGCTGAAGCTTTCTTT. Residues: CASSDWDTGPAGAEAFF. This chain uses TRBV19 with TRBJ1-1, with a weak D call TRBD1 (6 bases). This CDR3 has 17 residues. Trimming removed 5 bases from V and 6 bases from J, with 25 bases in between. Germline V gene sequence: CDR1 LNHDA, CDR2 SQIVND (reference sequence). The full variable domain, in which reference TRBV19 and TRBJ1-1 provide the parts outside the CDR3, is DGGITQSPKYLFRKEGQNVTLSCEQNLNHDAMYWYRQDPGQGLRLIYYSQIVNDFQKGDIAEGYSVSREKKESFPLTVTSAQKNPTAFYLCASSDWDTGPAGAEAFFGQGTRLTVV.

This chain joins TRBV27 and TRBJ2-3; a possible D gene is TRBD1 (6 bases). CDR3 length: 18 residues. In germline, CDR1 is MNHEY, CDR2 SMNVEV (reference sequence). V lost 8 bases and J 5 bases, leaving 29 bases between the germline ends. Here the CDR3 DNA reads TGTGCCAGCTGCTCCCGAAGATCCCGCGAGGGGGTGATAGATACGCAGTATTTT. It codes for CASCSRRSREGVIDTQYF.

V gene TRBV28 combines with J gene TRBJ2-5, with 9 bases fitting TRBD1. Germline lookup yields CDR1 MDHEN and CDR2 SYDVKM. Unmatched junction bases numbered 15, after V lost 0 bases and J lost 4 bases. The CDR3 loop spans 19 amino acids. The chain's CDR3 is CASSLWGTGSIGPPETQYF. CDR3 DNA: TGTGCCAGCAGTTTATGGGGGACAGGGTCAATAGGACCCCCAGAGACCCAGTACTTC. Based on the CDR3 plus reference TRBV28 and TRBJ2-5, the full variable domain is DVKVTQSSRYLVKRTGEKVFLECVQDMDHENMFWYRQDPGLGLRLIYFSYDVKMKEKGDIPEGYSVSREKKERFSLILESASTNQTSMYLCASSLWGTGSIGPPETQYFGPGTRLLVL.

The CDR3 region is CASSLAGAKNEQYF. The DNA of the CDR3 is TGCGCCAGCAGCTTAGCGGGAGCAAAAAACGAGCAGTACTTC. V is TRBV5-1 and J is TRBJ2-7; 8 bases map to TRBD2. The CDR3 has 14 amino acids. With 2 bases clipped from V and 5 bases from J, the junction kept 6 bases outside the gene matches. The germline gives CDR1 SGHRS, CDR2 YFSETQ. Full variable domain (missing parts from reference TRBV5-1 and TRBJ2-7): KAGVTQTPRYLIKTRGQQVTLSCSPISGHRSVSWYQQTPGQGLQFLFEYFSETQRNKGNFPGRFSGRQFSNSRSEMNVSTLELGDSALYLCASSLAGAKNEQYFGPGTRLTVT.

This chain's CDR3 is CASSEAGGPYNEQFF. CDR3 bases: TGTGCCAGCAGTGAAGCGGGAGGGCCTTACAATGAGCAGTTCTTC. The rearrangement joins TRBV2 to TRBJ2-1, with 7 bases aligning to TRBD2. The CDR3 extends over 15 amino acids. V shed 0 bases and J 4 bases; nucleotides not matched to a gene: 3. CDR1 is SNHLY, CDR2 FYNNEI, per germline. The full variable domain, rest sourced from reference TRBV2 and TRBJ2-1, is EPEVTQTPSHQVTQMGQEVILRCVPISNHLYFYWYRQILGQKVEFLVSFYNNEISEKSEIFDDQFSVERPDGSNFTLKIRSTKLEDSAMYFCASSEAGGPYNEQFFGPGTRLTVL.

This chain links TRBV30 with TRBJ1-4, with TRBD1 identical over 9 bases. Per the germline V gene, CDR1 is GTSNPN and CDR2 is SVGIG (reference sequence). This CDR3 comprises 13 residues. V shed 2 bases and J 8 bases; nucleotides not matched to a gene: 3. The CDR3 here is CAWSLGTGEKLFF. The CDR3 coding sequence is TGTGCCTGGAGTCTAGGGACAGGGGAAAAACTGTTTTTT.

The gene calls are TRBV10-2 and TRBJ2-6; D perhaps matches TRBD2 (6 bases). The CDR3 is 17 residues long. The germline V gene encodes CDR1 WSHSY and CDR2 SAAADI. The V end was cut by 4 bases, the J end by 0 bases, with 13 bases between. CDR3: CASSGPGVNSGANVLTF. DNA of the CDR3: TGCGCCAGCAGTGGCCCGGGGGTAAACTCTGGGGCCAACGTCCTGACTTTC.

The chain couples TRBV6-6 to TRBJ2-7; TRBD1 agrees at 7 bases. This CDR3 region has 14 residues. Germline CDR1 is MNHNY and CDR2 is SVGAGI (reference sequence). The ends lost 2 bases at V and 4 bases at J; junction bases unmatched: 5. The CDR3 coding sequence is TGTGCCAGCAGTTACAGGACAGGAGAGTACGAGCAGTACTTC. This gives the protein CASSYRTGEYEQYF.

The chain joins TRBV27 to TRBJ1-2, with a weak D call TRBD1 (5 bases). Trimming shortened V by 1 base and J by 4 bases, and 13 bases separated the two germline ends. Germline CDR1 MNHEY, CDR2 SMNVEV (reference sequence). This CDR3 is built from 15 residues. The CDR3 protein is CASSLFPDSLYGYTF. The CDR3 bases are TGTGCCAGCAGTTTATTCCCAGACAGCCTCTATGGCTACACCTTC.

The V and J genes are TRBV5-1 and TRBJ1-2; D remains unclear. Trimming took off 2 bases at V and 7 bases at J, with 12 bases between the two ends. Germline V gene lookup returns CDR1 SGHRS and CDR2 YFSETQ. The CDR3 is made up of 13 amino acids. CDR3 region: CASSFNGVGGYTF. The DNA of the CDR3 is TGCGCCAGCAGCTTTAACGGGGTTGGTGGCTACACCTTC.

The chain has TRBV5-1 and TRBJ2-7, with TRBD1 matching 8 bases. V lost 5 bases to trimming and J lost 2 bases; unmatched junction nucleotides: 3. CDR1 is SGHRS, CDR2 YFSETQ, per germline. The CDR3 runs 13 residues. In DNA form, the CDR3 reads TGCGCCAGCAGTGGACAGGGAACCTACGAGCAGTACTTC. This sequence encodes CASSGQGTYEQYF.

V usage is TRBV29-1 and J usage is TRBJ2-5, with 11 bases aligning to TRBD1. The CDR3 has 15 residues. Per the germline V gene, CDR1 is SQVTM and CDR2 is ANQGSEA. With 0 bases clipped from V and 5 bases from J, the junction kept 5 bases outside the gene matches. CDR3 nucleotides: TGCAGCGTTGAAGATTCAGGACAGGGGGCGGAGACCCAGTACTTC. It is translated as CSVEDSGQGAETQYF.

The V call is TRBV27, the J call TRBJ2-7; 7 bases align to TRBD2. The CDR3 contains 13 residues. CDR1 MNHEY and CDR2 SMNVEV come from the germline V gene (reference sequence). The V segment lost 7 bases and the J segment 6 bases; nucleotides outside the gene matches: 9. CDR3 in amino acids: CASNMGGLGEQYF. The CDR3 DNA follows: TGTGCCAGCAACATGGGAGGGTTGGGCGAGCAGTACTTC.

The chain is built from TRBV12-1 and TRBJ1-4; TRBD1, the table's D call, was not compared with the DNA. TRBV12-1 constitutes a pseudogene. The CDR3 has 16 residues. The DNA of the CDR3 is TGTGCCAGCAGCTTTGAGGAACAGGGACACACCGAAAAACTGTTTTTT. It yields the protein CASSFEEQGHTEKLFF.

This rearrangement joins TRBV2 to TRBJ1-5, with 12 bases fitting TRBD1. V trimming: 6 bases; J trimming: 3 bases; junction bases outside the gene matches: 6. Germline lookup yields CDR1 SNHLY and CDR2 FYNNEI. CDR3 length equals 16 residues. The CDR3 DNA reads TGTGCCAGCAGCCCGGGACAGGGGGCTTTCAATCAGCCCCAGCATTTT. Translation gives CASSPGQGAFNQPQHF. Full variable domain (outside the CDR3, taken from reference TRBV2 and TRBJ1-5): EPEVTQTPSHQVTQMGQEVILRCVPISNHLYFYWYRQILGQKVEFLVSFYNNEISEKSEIFDDQFSVERPDGSNFTLKIRSTKLEDSAMYFCASSPGQGAFNQPQHFGDGTRLSIL.

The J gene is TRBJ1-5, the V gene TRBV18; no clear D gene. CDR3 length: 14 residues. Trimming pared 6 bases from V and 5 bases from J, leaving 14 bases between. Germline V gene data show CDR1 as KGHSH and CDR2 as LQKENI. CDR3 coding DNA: TGTGCCAGCTCGCAAAGCGACGGTTATCAGCCCCAGCATTTT. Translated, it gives CASSQSDGYQPQHF.

This CDR3 is CASSWQGAGTEAFF. CDR3 sequence (DNA): TGTGCCAGCAGCTGGCAGGGGGCGGGCACTGAAGCTTTCTTT. This rearrangement joins TRBV5-4 to TRBJ1-1; 8 nucleotides agree with TRBD1. J was trimmed by 4 bases and V by 3 bases; bases with no gene match: 5. This CDR3 has 14 amino acids. Germline CDR1 SGHNT, CDR2 YYREEE (reference sequence).